A selection of T cell receptor beta chains follows, all from one sample in a study of spatial heterogeneity in lung cancer. Each CDR3 protein gets one entry after TCRdb re-called the 5' RACE reads with MiXCR. The profile shows fewer than 45,000 distinct CDR3 sequences, under 8.5% of them singletons. Here the sequenced sample was PBMCs, taken at surgery. The receptor set was obtained from a female donor with early-stage non-small cell lung cancer. Each CDR3 is given with its conserved first and last residue. D genes are given only for firm matches. Only some rows state a clone size, as once, few, many or a class for expanded clones.

.,TRBJ2-7,many,TRBV5-1,TGCGCCAGCAGCCCGGGACTGCGTTACGAGCAGTACTTC,CASSPGLRYEQYF
TRBD2,TRBJ2-7,few,TRBV6-2/TRBV6-3,TGTGCCAGCGCCGGGAGGGAATCCTACGAGCAGTACTTC,CASAGRESYEQYF
.,TRBJ2-7,many,TRBV2,TGTGCCTGCAGTTACAGCTCCTACGAGCAGTACTTC,CACSYSSYEQYF
.,TRBJ1-2,many,TRBV12-3/TRBV12-4,TGTGCCAGCAGTTTTGGAGGCGAAATTGGCTACACCTTC,CASSFGGEIGYTF
.,TRBJ1-2,many,TRBV5-5,TGTGCCAGCAGCTTGGGGTGGCAGGTCGACTATGGCTACACCTTC,CASSLGWQVDYGYTF
.,TRBJ2-4,many,TRBV7-8,TGTGCCAGCAGCTCAAGGGAGTCGGCCAAAAACATTCAGTACTTC,CASSSRESAKNIQYF
TRBD2,TRBJ2-1,.,TRBV29-1,TGCAGCGTTGAAGCTAGCGGGAGGGGGGGCTACTCCTACAATGAGCAGTTCTTC,CSVEASGRGGYSYNEQFF
.,TRBJ2-3,few,TRBV7-6,TGTGCCAGCAGCCCAGCGGGCAACACAGATACGCAGTATTTT,CASSPAGNTDTQYF
TRBD2,TRBJ2-1,few,TRBV7-4,TGTGCCAGCAGCCCCCGGGGGGGGGTGTGCAATGAGCAGTTCTTC,CASSPRGGVCNEQFF
TRBD2,TRBJ2-1,many,TRBV5-1,TGCGCCAGCAGCCTCCCGAGTAGCGGGATGTACAATGAGCAGTTCTTC,CASSLPSSGMYNEQFF
.,TRBJ1-1,.,TRBV20-1,TGCAGTGCTGTGCGGACTGGGAACACTGAAGCTTTCTTT,CSAVRTGNTEAFF
.,TRBJ1-1,many,TRBV29-1,TGCAGCGTTGGGTACGCCTACACTGAAGCTTTCTTT,CSVGYAYTEAFF
.,TRBJ1-3,many,TRBV12-3/TRBV12-4,TGTGCCAGCAGTCCCCAGGGAACTGGAAACACCATATATTTT,CASSPQGTGNTIYF
.,TRBJ1-2,many,TRBV20-1,TGCAGTGCCTTCACAGTGAGAGCTAACTATGGCTACACCTTC,CSAFTVRANYGYTF
TRBD2,TRBJ2-1,many,TRBV15,TGTGCCACCAGTACAACCGGGACTAGCGGGAAGGGCGATGAGCAGTTCTTC,CATSTTGTSGKGDEQFF
.,TRBJ2-1,few,TRBV27,TGTGCCAGCAGTCGGACACGCTACAATGAGCAGTTCTTC,CASSRTRYNEQFF
.,TRBJ2-1,many,TRBV28,TGTGCCAGCAGTTTCACTAGCTCTGAGCAGTTCTTC,CASSFTSSEQFF
.,TRBJ2-2,few,TRBV24-1,TGTGCCACCAGTGAACCCGGAGACGGGGAGCTGTTTTTT,CATSEPGDGELFF
.,TRBJ1-3,many,TRBV12-3/TRBV12-4,TGTGCCAGCAGTTCCTTTACCTCTGGAAACACCATATATTTT,CASSSFTSGNTIYF
TRBD1,TRBJ2-7,.,TRBV6-5,TGTGCCACCGAGCCTCCGGGACAGGGGGGCGAGCAGTACTTC,CATEPPGQGGEQYF
.,TRBJ2-3,.,TRBV20-1,TGCAGTGCTAGAGATAGGGGGACGACAGATACGCAGTATTTT,CSARDRGTTDTQYF
.,TRBJ1-2,many,TRBV6-1,TGTGCCAGCAGTCTGGACAGAGACTATGGCTACACCTTC,CASSLDRDYGYTF
TRBD2,TRBJ2-3,many,TRBV18,TGTGCCAGCTCACCTCCGGGACTAGCGGGAAGCACAGATACGCAGTATTTT,CASSPPGLAGSTDTQYF
.,TRBJ1-2,.,TRBV20-1,TGCAGTGCTGGGTCCCCGGTGGGTGGCTACACCTTC,CSAGSPVGGYTF